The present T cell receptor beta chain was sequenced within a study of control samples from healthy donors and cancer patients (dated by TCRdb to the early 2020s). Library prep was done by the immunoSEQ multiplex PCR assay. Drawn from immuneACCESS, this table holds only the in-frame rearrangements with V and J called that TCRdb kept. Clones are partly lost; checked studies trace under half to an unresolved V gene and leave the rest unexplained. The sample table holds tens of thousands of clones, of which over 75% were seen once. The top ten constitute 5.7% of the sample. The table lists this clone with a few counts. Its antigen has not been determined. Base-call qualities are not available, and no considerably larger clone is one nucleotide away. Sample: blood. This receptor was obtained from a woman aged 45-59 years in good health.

The DNA reads TGTGCCAGCAGCTTTCGACCTATTGGGCAGCCCCAGCATTTT. This yields the protein CASSFRPIGQPQHF. Rearrangement joined TRBV7-6 to TRBJ1-5; too little of a D gene remains to name it. V loses 3 bases of germline sequence and J loses 7 bases, and the interval between the two ends is 13 bases. From the cysteine up to the phenylalanine, the CDR3 has a length of 14 residues. The retained sequence is limited to the CDR3, 42 bases, with the frame set at the first base. According to the germline V gene, CDR1 reads SGHVS and CDR2 reads FNYEAQ. With all but the CDR3 taken from the reference TRBV7-6 and TRBJ1-5 genes, the full variable domain is: GAGVSQSPRYKVTKRGQDVALRCDPISGHVSLYWYRQALGQGPEFLTYFNYEAQQDKSGLPNDRFSAERPEGSISTLTIQRTEQRDSAMYRCASSFRPIGQPQHFGDGTRLSIL.